Listed here is a single T cell receptor beta chain. What it binds is not known. Measured with immunoSEQ multiplex PCR; TCRdb has only the in-frame clones, and not every one. The data contain about 59,000 clones, 75% to 90% of them seen just once; the ten biggest clones take up 3.8%. The source of the sample is a study of a mutant IDH1 vaccine in newly diagnosed glioma. About the study: Of treated patients, around 62% were men and approximately 40% women, averaging around 40 years. Antecedent treatment encompassed radiotherapy, temozolomide, or their combination; the majority received both.

Trimming took off 0 bases at V and 0 bases at J, with 8 bases between the two ends. The germline CDR1 and CDR2 sequences are ENHRY and SYGVKD. This CDR3 comprises 15 residues. Documented time point: week 47, end of study. Doses of 300 ug of mutant IDH1 20-mer peptide were given with topical imiquimod. The receptor comes from a man younger than 40 with glioma. This specimen was PBMCs, taken from a glioma patient whose treatment included an IDH1 peptide vaccine. The chain joins TRBV10-3 to TRBJ1-1, with D uncertain. The CDR3 DNA reads as TGTGCCATCAGTGAGTCAAACATAGTGAACACTGAAGCTTTCTTT. This encodes CAISESNIVNTEAFF.